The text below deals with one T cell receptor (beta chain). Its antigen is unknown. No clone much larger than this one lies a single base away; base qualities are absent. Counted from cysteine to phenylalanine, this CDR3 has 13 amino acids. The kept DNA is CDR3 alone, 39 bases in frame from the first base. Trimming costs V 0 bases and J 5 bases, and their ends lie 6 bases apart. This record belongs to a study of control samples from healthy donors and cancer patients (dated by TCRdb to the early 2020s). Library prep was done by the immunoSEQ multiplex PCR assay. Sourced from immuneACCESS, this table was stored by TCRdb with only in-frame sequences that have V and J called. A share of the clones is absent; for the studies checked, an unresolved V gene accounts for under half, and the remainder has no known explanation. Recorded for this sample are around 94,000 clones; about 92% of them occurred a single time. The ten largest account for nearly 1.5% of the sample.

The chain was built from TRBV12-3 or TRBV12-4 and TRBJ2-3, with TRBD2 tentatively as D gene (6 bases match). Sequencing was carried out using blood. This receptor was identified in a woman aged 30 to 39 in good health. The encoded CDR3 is CASSLAGGDTQYF. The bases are TGTGCCAGCAGTTTAGCGGGGGGAGATACGCAGTATTTT.